The rows below give T cell receptor beta chains drawn from one sample of a study of shared T cell receptors in the human thymus. The protocol was immunoSEQ multiplex PCR, while the TCRdb copy is restricted to in-frame clones and leaves out a portion. The repertoire holds 540,000 or so clones, with around 78% as singletons. These data were also reused for a study on human thymus T cells.

The sequenced material came from thymocytes. Every receptor here comes from a boy younger than two with a congenital heart defect. The CDR3 runs from the conserved cysteine through the conserved F or W. Each record gives: D gene, J gene, clone size, V gene, CDR3 protein, CDR3 DNA. The D gene is left open where the match is weak. Clone size is given for some rows only: seen once, a few or many times, or a class if the clone is expanded.

D gene: -
J gene: TRBJ2-2
clone size: -
V gene: TRBV2
CDR3 protein: CASSDIKRRNTGELFF
CDR3 DNA: TGTGCCAGCAGTGACATTAAGCGGCGCAACACCGGGGAGCTGTTTTTT

D gene: -
J gene: TRBJ2-7
clone size: -
V gene: TRBV30
CDR3 protein: CAWSVYSNYEQYF
CDR3 DNA: TGTGCCTGGAGTGTATATTCTAACTACGAGCAGTACTTC

D gene: TRBD2
J gene: TRBJ2-3
clone size: -
V gene: TRBV27
CDR3 protein: CASSSWTSGSIDTQYF
CDR3 DNA: TGTGCCAGCAGTTCCTGGACTAGCGGGAGTATAGATACGCAGTATTTT

D gene: TRBD2
J gene: TRBJ2-1
clone size: -
V gene: TRBV19
CDR3 protein: CASSICSTSGLDNEQFF
CDR3 DNA: TGTGCCAGTAGTATCTGTTCGACTAGCGGACTAGACAATGAGCAGTTCTTC

D gene: TRBD1
J gene: TRBJ2-1
clone size: -
V gene: TRBV5-4
CDR3 protein: CASSWVGQGTEYNEQFF
CDR3 DNA: TGTGCCAGCAGCTGGGTGGGACAGGGGACAGAGTACAATGAGCAGTTCTTC

D gene: -
J gene: TRBJ2-3
clone size: -
V gene: TRBV15
CDR3 protein: CATSRVLQDTQYF
CDR3 DNA: TGTGCCACCAGCAGAGTCCTTCAGGATACGCAGTATTTT

D gene: -
J gene: TRBJ1-4
clone size: -
V gene: TRBV13
CDR3 protein: CASSLRGGRNEKLFF
CDR3 DNA: TGTGCCAGCAGCTTAAGGGGAGGCAGAAATGAAAAACTGTTTTTT

D gene: TRBD1
J gene: TRBJ1-2
clone size: -
V gene: TRBV7-2
CDR3 protein: CASSLARRDRGLPLGYTF
CDR3 DNA: TGTGCCAGCAGCTTAGCGAGGCGGGACAGGGGGCTTCCCCTTGGCTACACCTTC

D gene: -
J gene: TRBJ2-3
clone size: -
V gene: TRBV4-3
CDR3 protein: CASSQDRVRGTDTQYF
CDR3 DNA: TGCGCCAGCAGCCAAGATCGGGTGCGGGGCACAGATACGCAGTATTTT

D gene: -
J gene: TRBJ1-4
clone size: once
V gene: TRBV15
CDR3 protein: CATSGPGWGDEKLFF
CDR3 DNA: TGTGCCACCAGCGGGCCTGGGTGGGGGGACGAAAAACTGTTTTTT

D gene: TRBD1
J gene: TRBJ2-2
clone size: -
V gene: TRBV14
CDR3 protein: CASSQAGGAHTGELFF
CDR3 DNA: TGTGCCAGCAGCCAAGCAGGGGGCGCGCACACCGGGGAGCTGTTTTTT

D gene: TRBD2
J gene: TRBJ2-5
clone size: -
V gene: TRBV5-8
CDR3 protein: CASSHPSGIRETQYF
CDR3 DNA: TGTGCCAGCAGCCATCCTAGCGGGATTCGAGAGACCCAGTACTTC

D gene: TRBD2
J gene: TRBJ2-7
clone size: -
V gene: TRBV19
CDR3 protein: CASSIGLAGGRYEQYF
CDR3 DNA: TGTGCCAGTAGTATAGGCCTAGCGGGAGGAAGGTACGAGCAGTACTTC

D gene: -
J gene: TRBJ1-1
clone size: -
V gene: TRBV4-3
CDR3 protein: CASSQDTGGWKAFF
CDR3 DNA: TGCGCCAGCAGCCAAGATACGGGGGGCTGGAAAGCTTTCTTT

D gene: TRBD2
J gene: TRBJ2-5
clone size: -
V gene: TRBV29-1
CDR3 protein: CSVEFGRARQETQYF
CDR3 DNA: TGCAGCGTTGAATTCGGGAGGGCCCGTCAGGAGACCCAGTACTTC